A single sample is the source of the 19 T cell receptor beta chains below, sequenced in a study of blood T cell repertoires in COVID-19. Here immunoSEQ multiplex PCR was the method, and the copy in TCRdb shows in-frame clones only, minus some. The sample holds roughly 160,000 clones, approximately 83% seen once. What was sequenced was peripheral blood. Receptor source: a woman aged 60-75 years with acute or convalescent COVID-19.

The CDR3 DNA sequence: TGTGCCAGCAGCTTAGCGCCGGGGACTTACACCGGGGAGCTGTTTTTT. Protein: CASSLAPGTYTGELFF. This chain uses TRBV7-2 with TRBJ2-2; weak D call: TRBD2 (6 bases). Germline V gives CDR1 SGHTA, CDR2 FQGNSA. V lost 0 bases to trimming and J lost 3 bases, with 11 bases between them. CDR3 length: 16 amino acids.

The chain employs TRBV7-2 and TRBJ1-2; 7 bases fit TRBD1. The CDR3 has 15 residues. J was trimmed by 8 bases and V by 5 bases; bases with no gene match: 14. Germline values: CDR1 SGHTA, CDR2 FQGNSA. CDR3 sequence: CASSPQPTGVGGYTF. The CDR3 nucleotides are TGTGCCAGCAGCCCACAGCCTACAGGGGTGGGCGGCTACACCTTC.

This chain links TRBV19 with TRBJ2-3; 9 nucleotides line up with TRBD2. Per germline, CDR1 LNHDA and CDR2 SQIVND (reference sequence). Losses at the gene ends were 2 bases for V and 0 bases for J; bases not matched to a gene: 6. CDR3 size: 17 residues. CDR3 sequence reads: CASSIRVTSGSTDTQYF. Written as DNA, the CDR3 is TGTGCCAGTAGTATAAGAGTGACTAGCGGTAGCACAGATACGCAGTATTTT.

This chain connects TRBV18 to TRBJ2-7; D is undetermined. V shed 0 bases and J shed 0 bases, with 15 bases lying between them. The CDR3 contains 17 residues. Per the germline V gene, CDR1 is KGHSH and CDR2 is LQKENI. The CDR3 DNA reads as TGTGCCAGCTCACCACCGGATACGGGTCTAAGCTCCTACGAGCAGTACTTC. It is translated as CASSPPDTGLSSYEQYF. Together with reference TRBV18 and TRBJ2-7, the CDR3 gives the full variable domain: NAGVMQNPRHLVRRRGQEARLRCSPMKGHSHVYWYRQLPEEGLKFMVYLQKENIIDESGMPKERFSAEFPKEGPSILRIQQVVRGDSAAYFCASSPPDTGLSSYEQYFGPGTRLTVT.

This chain links TRBV7-2 with TRBJ2-1, with unresolved D. V gave up 4 bases and J gave up 3 bases, with 10 bases separating them. The CDR3 totals 14 residues. Germline V gene data show CDR1 as SGHTA and CDR2 as FQGNSA. This CDR3 reads CASSSDTLYNEQFF. The CDR3 DNA follows: TGTGCCAGCAGCTCCGACACGCTCTACAATGAGCAGTTCTTC. Looking up the rest from reference TRBV7-2 and TRBJ2-1 gives the full variable domain: GAGVSQSPSNKVTEKGKDVELRCDPISGHTALYWYRQSLGQGLEFLIYFQGNSAPDKSGLPSDRFSAERTGGSVSTLTIQRTQQEDSAVYLCASSSDTLYNEQFFGPGTRLTVL.

V is TRBV5-1 and J is TRBJ2-3; possible D gene TRBD2, 5 bases. Trimming shortened V by 5 bases and J by 0 bases, and 13 bases separated the two germline ends. The CDR3 runs 15 residues. Germline loops: CDR1 SGHRS, CDR2 YFSETQ. The DNA for the CDR3 is TGCGCCAGCAGGAGGGCGTTCTCTAGCACAGATACGCAGTATTTT. Translation: CASRRAFSSTDTQYF.

About this clone itself: At one boundary the junction diverges from the germline segment, which might be a read error. V is TRBV3-1 (or the pseudogene TRBV3-2) and J is TRBJ1-6; TRBD1 aligns across 7 bases. CDR1 is LGHDT, CDR2 YNNKEL, per germline (reference sequence). The CDR3 length is 16 residues. The CDR3 sequence is CASSQSPAGGNPPLHF. Here the CDR3 DNA reads TGTGCCAGCAGCCAATCCCCGGCAGGGGGTAATCCACCCCTCCACTTT.

DNA of the CDR3: TGCGCCAGCAGTGGGGCAGATTACGAGCAGTACTTC. Translated, it gives CASSGADYEQYF. V usage is TRBV10-1 and J usage is TRBJ2-7; no clear D gene. V was clipped by 4 bases and J by 4 bases, with 8 bases between them. CDR1 and CDR2 from the germline V gene are WNHNN and SYGVQD (reference sequence). This CDR3 region has 12 residues.

V is TRBV18 and J is TRBJ1-4; D not certain. The germline V and J ends were trimmed by 2 bases and 5 bases, with 12 bases remaining between them. Germline loops: CDR1 KGHSH, CDR2 LQKENI. The CDR3 covers 15 residues. This CDR3 reads CASSPLKGGNEKLFF. In nucleotides, the CDR3 is TGTGCCAGCTCACCATTGAAAGGCGGGAATGAAAAACTGTTTTTT.

The chain links TRBV6-2 or TRBV6-3 to TRBJ1-5; 7 bases align to TRBD1. With V trimmed by 2 bases and J by 1 base, 8 bases remained unmatched. Germline V CDR1 and CDR2: MNHEY, SVGEGT. The CDR3 extends over 17 amino acids. CDR3 coding DNA: TGTGCCAGCAGTTACCCCTCCGGGACAGCCAGCAATCAGCCCCAGCATTTT. Amino acid sequence: CASSYPSGTASNQPQHF.

This clone was picked up one time. This sequence joins TRBV24-1 and TRBJ1-2; D gene ambiguous. Germline loops: CDR1 KGHDR, CDR2 SFDVKD. Trimming shortened V by 3 bases and J by 5 bases, and 9 bases separated the two germline ends. The CDR3 is 13 residues long. The CDR3: CATSDTSWYGYTF. The CDR3 DNA reads TGTGCCACCAGTGATACAAGTTGGTATGGCTACACCTTC.

In its sample, this clone was seen many times. The chain recombines TRBV28 with TRBJ1-1; maybe TRBD1 (6 bases). V gave up 6 bases and J gave up 5 bases, with 10 bases separating them. CDR1 and CDR2 (germline): MDHEN, SYDVKM. The CDR3 is 12 amino acids. CDR3 amino acids: CASSSDRTEAFF. For the CDR3, the DNA is TGTGCCAGCAGCTCCGACAGGACTGAAGCTTTCTTT.

The rearrangement joins TRBV9 to TRBJ2-2; possible D gene TRBD1, 6 bases. Trimming took 3 bases from V and 7 from J, leaving 10 bases between them. This CDR3 has 13 amino acids. CDR1 and CDR2 (germline): SGDLS, YYNGEE. CDR3 region: CASSERQDGELFF. Here the CDR3 DNA reads TGTGCCAGCAGCGAGCGACAGGACGGGGAGCTGTTTTTT.

The rearrangement joins TRBV19 to TRBJ2-2, with TRBD1 identical over 7 bases. The CDR3 runs 14 residues. J was trimmed by 6 bases and V by 5 bases; bases with no gene match: 6. Germline V lookup: CDR1 LNHDA, CDR2 SQIVND (reference sequence). The CDR3 spells CASSYRGTPGELFF. The CDR3 nucleotides read TGTGCCAGTAGTTACAGGGGTACCCCCGGGGAGCTGTTTTTT.

The chain's CDR3 is CASSDPGSSNTEAFF. The CDR3 region has the DNA TGTGCCAGCAGTGATCCAGGTTCCTCGAACACTGAAGCTTTCTTT. This chain uses TRBV25-1 with TRBJ1-1, with no clear D. V dropped 3 bases and J dropped 1 base, with 12 bases sitting between them. This CDR3 region has 15 residues. CDR1 MGHDK and CDR2 SYGVNS come from the germline V gene. The variable domain in full, with the rest retrieved from reference TRBV25-1 and TRBJ1-1, is EADIYQTPRYLVIGTGKKITLECSQTMGHDKMYWYQQDPGMELHLIHYSYGVNSTEKGDLSSESTVSRIRTEHFPLTLESARPSHTSQYLCASSDPGSSNTEAFFGQGTRLTVV.

The V call is TRBV4-1, the J call TRBJ1-4, with D uncertain. The CDR3 extends over 15 amino acids. Germline V gene lookup returns CDR1 MGHRA and CDR2 YSYEKL. V was cut by 0 bases and J by 7 bases, with 12 bases left in between. DNA for the CDR3: TGCGCCAGCAGCCAAGACCCGGGGAGAGGTGAAAAACTGTTTTTT. Amino acids: CASSQDPGRGEKLFF.

This chain uses TRBV19 with TRBJ1-5; 8 positions match TRBD1. There are 16 residues in the CDR3. After removal of 1 base from V and 5 bases from J, the junction contained 7 bases not matched to a gene. Looked up from germline, CDR1 is LNHDA and CDR2 is SQIVND (reference sequence). DNA for the CDR3: TGTGCCAGTAGTATAGCGCAGGGGGCTTTGGATCAGCCCCAGCATTTT. This gives the protein CASSIAQGALDQPQHF. Combining the CDR3 with reference TRBV19 and TRBJ1-5 gives the whole variable domain DGGITQSPKYLFRKEGQNVTLSCEQNLNHDAMYWYRQDPGQGLRLIYYSQIVNDFQKGDIAEGYSVSREKKESFPLTVTSAQKNPTAFYLCASSIAQGALDQPQHFGDGTRLSIL.

This rearrangement joins TRBV4-1 to TRBJ1-1; D might be TRBD1 (5 bases). The CDR3 covers 13 residues. Between the trimmed V and J ends, which lost 3 bases and 4 bases, there was a span of 9 bases. Germline-derived CDR1 and CDR2 are MGHRA and YSYEKL. This CDR3 reads CASSQTVITEAFF. The CDR3 DNA reads as TGCGCCAGCAGCCAGACAGTTATCACTGAAGCTTTCTTT.

V gene TRBV6-2 or TRBV6-3 combines with J gene TRBJ2-1, with 8 bases aligning to TRBD2. The V gene end was trimmed by 6 bases and the J gene end by 8 bases; junction bases not matched to a gene: 12. The CDR3 is made up of 15 amino acids. CDR1 is MNHEY, CDR2 SVGEGT, per germline. In nucleotides, the CDR3 is TGTGCCAGCAGCGACGGGGGGGCCCCCGTGGATGAGCAGTTCTTC. Its protein is CASSDGGAPVDEQFF.